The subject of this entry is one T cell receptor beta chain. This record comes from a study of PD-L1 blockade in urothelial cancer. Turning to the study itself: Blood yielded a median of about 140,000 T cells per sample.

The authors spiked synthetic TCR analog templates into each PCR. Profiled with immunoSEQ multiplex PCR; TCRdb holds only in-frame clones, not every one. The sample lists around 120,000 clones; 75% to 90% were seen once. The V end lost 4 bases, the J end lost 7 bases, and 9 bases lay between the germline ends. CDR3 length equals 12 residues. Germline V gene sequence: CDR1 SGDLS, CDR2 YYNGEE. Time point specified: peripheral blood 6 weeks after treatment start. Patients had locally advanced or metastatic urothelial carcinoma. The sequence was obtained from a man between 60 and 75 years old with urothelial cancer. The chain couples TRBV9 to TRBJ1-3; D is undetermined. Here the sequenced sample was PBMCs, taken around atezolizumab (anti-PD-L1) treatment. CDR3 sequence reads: CASSPPTNTIYF. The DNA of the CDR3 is TGTGCCAGCAGCCCCCCCACTAACACCATATATTTT.